Sequencing of this TCR beta chain was carried out in a study of CD8+ T cells in alopecia areata. Study-wide context: Patients remained on tofacitinib for 6 to 18 months and then went 6 months without it. Study findings and constraints: TCR sharing was clearer in mice than between patients, perhaps partly owing to patient HLA diversity. Scalp samples also yield sequences of resident alphabeta T cells from normal skin.

Regarding this clone: As yet, its antigen is unknown.

The authors extracted RNA and reverse transcribed it into cDNA as the sequencing template. The data were produced by immunoSEQ multiplex PCR, yet TCRdb's version contains in-frame clones alone and is incomplete. The sample shows fewer than 200,000 clones, about 60% of them seen only once. The V gene lost 7 bases and the J gene lost 6 bases, with 19 bases spanning the gap. The CDR3 totals 15 residues. The germline V gene has CDR1 LNHDA and CDR2 SQIVND (reference sequence). Treatment here: oral pan-JAK inhibitor, 5-10 mg twice daily. Sequencing was performed on CD8+ T cells sorted from blood, taken at week 24, from a patient treated with tofacitinib. This sequence originates from a human donor with alopecia areata. J is TRBJ2-1 and V is TRBV19, with D possibly matching TRBD1 (5 bases). CDR3 sequence: CASKGAALDLNEQFF. The CDR3 DNA follows: TGTGCCAGTAAAGGGGCAGCGTTGGATCTCAATGAGCAGTTCTTC. The full variable domain, its missing parts supplied by reference TRBV19 and TRBJ2-1, is DGGITQSPKYLFRKEGQNVTLSCEQNLNHDAMYWYRQDPGQGLRLIYYSQIVNDFQKGDIAEGYSVSREKKESFPLTVTSAQKNPTAFYLCASKGAALDLNEQFFGPGTRLTVL.